The 6 T cell receptor beta chains below were found in one sample sequenced in a study of blood T cells in healthy people across ages. Sample-barcoded 5' priming and a J-beta primer mix drove a second PCR of roughly 7 to 11 cycles. TCRdb itself ran the 5' RACE reads through MiXCR, one entry per CDR3 protein. The table records some 670,000 distinct CDR3 sequences, more than 45% of them present only once. Source material: blood. The receptors here all came from a woman of 80 years or more in good health.

The V and J genes are TRBV5-1 and TRBJ2-7, with 10 nucleotides matching TRBD2. J was trimmed by 3 bases and V by 0 bases; bases with no gene match: 6. The CDR3 extends over 16 amino acids. CDR1 SGHRS and CDR2 YFSETQ come from the germline V gene. The CDR3 DNA follows: TGCGCCAGCAGCTTGGCTGCTAGCGGGAGAGGCTACGAGCAGTACTTC. As protein: CASSLAASGRGYEQYF.

The V and J genes are TRBV2 and TRBJ1-2; 7 bases are a match to TRBD1. Germline trimming cut 1 base from V and 6 bases from J; bases unmatched to any gene: 2. CDR3 length equals 13 residues. The germline CDR1 and CDR2 sequences are SNHLY and FYNNEI. The CDR3 reads CASSEGRGNGYTF. The CDR3 DNA sequence: TGTGCCAGCAGTGAAGGCAGGGGGAATGGCTACACCTTC.

For this clonotype: A read error may explain this, as a much larger clone is one base away. The chain couples TRBV7-6 to TRBJ2-7; the D is unclear. V lost 8 bases and J lost 2, with 4 bases in between. The germline V gene has CDR1 SGHVS and CDR2 FNYEAQ. The CDR3 loop spans 10 amino acids. CDR3 nucleotide sequence: TGTGCCAGCCTTCCCTACGAGCAGTACTTC. Encoded protein: CASLPYEQYF. The entire variable domain, with the rest obtained from reference TRBV7-6 and TRBJ2-7, is as follows: GAGVSQSPRYKVTKRGQDVALRCDPISGHVSLYWYRQALGQGPEFLTYFNYEAQQDKSGLPNDRFSAERPEGSISTLTIQRTEQRDSAMYRCASLPYEQYFGPGTRLTVT.

The table lists this clonotype with many counts. The J gene is TRBJ2-3, the V gene TRBV7-2; 7 bases match TRBD2. V shed 3 bases, J shed 0 bases, and the junction held 3 bases outside the gene matches. Germline assignment: CDR1 SGHTA and CDR2 FQGNSA. The CDR3 runs to 15 residues. The DNA for the CDR3 is TGTGCCAGCAGCTTCTTGGGACTAAGCACAGATACGCAGTATTTT. Amino acids: CASSFLGLSTDTQYF.

This clonotype appeared a few times. The chain joins TRBV12-3 or TRBV12-4 to TRBJ2-1, with D possibly being TRBD1 (6 bases). This CDR3 is 15 amino acids long. Trimming stripped 5 bases from V and 3 bases from J, with 14 bases between. The CDR3 sequence: CASSQDRIRYNEQFF. As DNA, the CDR3 is TGTGCCAGCAGTCAGGACAGAATACGCTACAATGAGCAGTTCTTC.

A word on this clonotype: This could be a read error, since a much larger clone is one nucleotide away. The V gene is TRBV24-1, the J gene TRBJ2-1; D is possibly TRBD1 (5 bases). The germline V gene encodes CDR1 KGHDR and CDR2 SFDVKD. The CDR3 covers 15 residues. V dropped 0 bases and J dropped 7 bases, with 12 bases sitting between them. The CDR3 DNA is TGTGCCACCAGTGATTTGGGCCAGGGTGGGAATGAGCAGTTCTTC. Its translation: CATSDLGQGGNEQFF.